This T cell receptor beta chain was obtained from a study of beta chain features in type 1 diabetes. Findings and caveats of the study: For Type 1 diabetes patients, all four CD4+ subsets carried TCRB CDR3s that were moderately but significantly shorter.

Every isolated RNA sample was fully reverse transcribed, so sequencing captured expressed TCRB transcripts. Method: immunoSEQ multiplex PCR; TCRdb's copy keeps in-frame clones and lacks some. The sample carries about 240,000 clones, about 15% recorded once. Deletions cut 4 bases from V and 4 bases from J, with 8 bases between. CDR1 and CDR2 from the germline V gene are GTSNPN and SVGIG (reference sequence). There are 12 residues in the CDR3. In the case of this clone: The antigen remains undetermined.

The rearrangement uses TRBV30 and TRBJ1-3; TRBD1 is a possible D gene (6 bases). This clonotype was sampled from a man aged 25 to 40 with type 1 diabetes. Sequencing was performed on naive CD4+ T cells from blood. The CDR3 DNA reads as TGTGCCTGGACAGACAGGGGAAACACCATATATTTT. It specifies CAWTDRGNTIYF.